This is a list of T cell receptor beta chains from one sample in a study of control samples from healthy donors and cancer patients. Profiling relied on immunoSEQ multiplex PCR, and the TCRdb table lists in-frame clones only, not all of them. The table records tens of thousands of clones, around 90% of them present only once. Sequenced input: PBMCs. The source of these receptors is a man aged 60-69 years with colorectal cancer. CDR3s leave out the opening cysteine and the closing phenylalanine or tryptophan. Each record gives: J gene, V gene, CDR3 protein.

j_gene: TRBJ1-4
v_gene: TRBV7-8
CDR3aa: ASSLQPVEKLF

j_gene: TRBJ2-3
v_gene: TRBV18
CDR3aa: ASSPIPGRAMD

j_gene: TRBJ2-7
v_gene: TRBV7-2
CDR3aa: ASGRQGTYEQY

j_gene: TRBJ2-7
v_gene: TRBV11-2
CDR3aa: ASSLIWAYEQY

j_gene: TRBJ1-2
v_gene: TRBV5-8
CDR3aa: ASSLEGRSFYGYT

j_gene: TRBJ2-5
v_gene: TRBV28
CDR3aa: ASTGGVETQY

j_gene: TRBJ1-3
v_gene: TRBV29-1
CDR3aa: SVVSGGLTIY

j_gene: TRBJ1-1
v_gene: TRBV12-3/TRBV12-4
CDR3aa: ASSEQGAIEAF

j_gene: TRBJ1-6
v_gene: TRBV11-1
CDR3aa: ASSRQRGNSPLH

j_gene: TRBJ2-7
v_gene: TRBV12-5
CDR3aa: ASLKQPSYEQY

j_gene: TRBJ1-5
v_gene: TRBV10-3
CDR3aa: AISEWGNQPQH

j_gene: TRBJ2-5
v_gene: TRBV15
CDR3aa: ATSIDRIGRGETQY

j_gene: TRBJ2-5
v_gene: TRBV24-1
CDR3aa: ATSDGGGQETQY

j_gene: TRBJ2-1
v_gene: TRBV5-1
CDR3aa: ASSSRKGLAGSVAYNEQF

j_gene: TRBJ2-1
v_gene: TRBV18
CDR3aa: ASSPKRGEGEQF

j_gene: TRBJ2-7
v_gene: TRBV28
CDR3aa: ASSSTTVRYEQY

j_gene: TRBJ2-1
v_gene: TRBV5-1
CDR3aa: ASRAGLAGNEQF

j_gene: TRBJ1-4
v_gene: TRBV12-1
CDR3aa: ASSFYELQPEKLF

j_gene: TRBJ1-2
v_gene: TRBV3-1/TRBV3-2
CDR3aa: ASSQVQTAYGYT

j_gene: TRBJ2-2
v_gene: TRBV5-1
CDR3aa: ASSLADGPSGELF

j_gene: TRBJ1-3
v_gene: TRBV19
CDR3aa: ASSWRNTIY

j_gene: TRBJ1-4
v_gene: TRBV2
CDR3aa: ASSAPGTGGREKLF

j_gene: TRBJ1-5
v_gene: TRBV7-6
CDR3aa: ASSSGQYNQPQH